These T cell receptor beta chains were read from a single sample in a study of blood T cell repertoires in COVID-19. Sequencing was performed with immunoSEQ multiplex PCR; in TCRdb, only in-frame clones are kept and a portion is missing. Here the sample spans roughly 150,000 clones, about 85% being singletons. What was sequenced was PBMCs or T cells enriched from blood (not recorded which). These receptors all come from a woman aged 40 to 50 who had recovered from COVID-19. Both conserved end residues are part of each CDR3. The order of the fields is clone size, CDR3 length, J gene, V gene, CDR3 protein. Clone size is given for some rows only: seen once, a few or many times, or a class if the clone is expanded.

size: -
length: 15
J: TRBJ2-3
V: TRBV11-3
CDR3: CASSLGDSSTDTQYF

size: -
length: 16
J: TRBJ1-2
V: TRBV3-1/TRBV3-2
CDR3: CASSQDLRQGLYGYTF

size: -
length: 15
J: TRBJ1-4
V: TRBV18
CDR3: CASSPPDRSDEKLFF

size: -
length: 14
J: TRBJ2-3
V: TRBV3-1/TRBV3-2
CDR3: CASSPQGDPDTQYF

size: -
length: 13
J: TRBJ2-7
V: TRBV11-2
CDR3: CASSLGGSYEQYF

size: -
length: 14
J: TRBJ2-7
V: TRBV9
CDR3: CASSAGDGFYEQYF

size: -
length: 15
J: TRBJ1-1
V: TRBV27
CDR3: CASHEASMSGTEAFF

size: -
length: 13
J: TRBJ2-7
V: TRBV27
CDR3: CASSLGTTYEQYF

size: -
length: 18
J: TRBJ2-5
V: TRBV5-4
CDR3: CASSSGVTGLAEQETQYF

size: -
length: 17
J: TRBJ1-6
V: TRBV12-5
CDR3: CASGGGPISSYNSPLHF

size: -
length: 15
J: TRBJ2-3
V: TRBV6-5
CDR3: CASTGAATSTDTQYF

size: -
length: 20
J: TRBJ1-1
V: TRBV4-1
CDR3: CASSQGDGGQGPLINTEAFF

size: -
length: 13
J: TRBJ2-5
V: TRBV29-1
CDR3: CSCRRGGEETQYF

size: -
length: 17
J: TRBJ1-2
V: TRBV19
CDR3: CASSDRQGGARSFGYTF

size: -
length: 13
J: TRBJ1-2
V: TRBV5-1
CDR3: CASTSHTRGGYTF

size: -
length: 16
J: TRBJ2-1
V: TRBV7-6
CDR3: CASSTPSGVIYNEQFF

size: -
length: 14
J: TRBJ1-4
V: TRBV7-9
CDR3: CASSRTGRNEKLFF

size: -
length: 15
J: TRBJ1-3
V: TRBV7-2
CDR3: CASSLDGGSGNTIYF

size: -
length: 13
J: TRBJ2-2
V: TRBV19
CDR3: CASSLDRAGELFF

size: -
length: 14
J: TRBJ2-3
V: TRBV9
CDR3: CAGSNSGDADTQYF

size: -
length: 15
J: TRBJ2-1
V: TRBV6-5
CDR3: CASSQTKNSYNEQFF

size: -
length: 17
J: TRBJ1-6
V: TRBV29-1
CDR3: CSVEGFGGPRYNSPLHF

size: -
length: 14
J: TRBJ2-7
V: TRBV5-8
CDR3: CASTDGDFSYEQYF

size: once
length: 14
J: TRBJ1-1
V: TRBV29-1
CDR3: CSVRTDTMNTEAFF

size: -
length: 13
J: TRBJ1-2
V: TRBV29-1
CDR3: CSVEKEGLYGYTF

size: -
length: 15
J: TRBJ2-1
V: TRBV19
CDR3: CASRPGQGSYNEQFF

size: -
length: 16
J: TRBJ1-4
V: TRBV2
CDR3: CASRHHRGSTNEKLFF

size: -
length: 13
J: TRBJ2-5
V: TRBV30
CDR3: CAWSPSAHETQYF

size: -
length: 15
J: TRBJ2-5
V: TRBV5-4
CDR3: CASSLGPGVGETQYF

size: -
length: 15
J: TRBJ2-5
V: TRBV10-3
CDR3: CAISPSGGLEETQYF

size: -
length: 13
J: TRBJ1-4
V: TRBV18
CDR3: CASSLQGEEKLFF

size: -
length: 15
J: TRBJ2-3
V: TRBV3-1/TRBV3-2
CDR3: CASSQTGTTTDTQYF

size: -
length: 18
J: TRBJ2-1
V: TRBV5-1
CDR3: CASSSTSGRAHIDNEQFF

size: -
length: 15
J: TRBJ2-5
V: TRBV6-5
CDR3: CAIRLAGGRQETQYF

size: -
length: 14
J: TRBJ1-1
V: TRBV14
CDR3: CASSRNRGRTEAFF

size: -
length: 14
J: TRBJ2-2
V: TRBV5-1
CDR3: CASSRTENTGELFF

size: -
length: 15
J: TRBJ1-1
V: TRBV29-1
CDR3: CSVEPYSGVNTEAFF

size: -
length: 15
J: TRBJ2-7
V: TRBV6-1
CDR3: CASRPPGQGSYEQYF

size: -
length: 14
J: TRBJ2-7
V: TRBV5-4
CDR3: CASSAGAFSYEQYF

size: few
length: 17
J: TRBJ2-5
V: TRBV4-1
CDR3: CASSQDLAGGPRETQYF

size: -
length: 16
J: TRBJ1-6
V: TRBV6-2/TRBV6-3
CDR3: CASSYSSRSYNSPLHF

size: -
length: 13
J: TRBJ1-2
V: TRBV27
CDR3: CASSFSFRGGYTF

size: -
length: 12
J: TRBJ1-5
V: TRBV12-3/TRBV12-4
CDR3: CASSGHDQPQHF

size: -
length: 14
J: TRBJ2-2
V: TRBV6-4
CDR3: CASTSTGGNGELFF

size: -
length: 19
J: TRBJ2-6
V: TRBV29-1
CDR3: CSVDVYQGGKGAGANVLTF

size: few
length: 16
J: TRBJ1-5
V: TRBV7-9
CDR3: CASSLGAVDSNQPQHF

size: -
length: 16
J: TRBJ2-3
V: TRBV14
CDR3: CASSQLSGGGADTQYF

size: -
length: 14
J: TRBJ1-2
V: TRBV5-6
CDR3: CASSFQGQYYGYTF

size: -
length: 16
J: TRBJ2-1
V: TRBV5-4
CDR3: CASSFGQDSSYNEQFF

size: -
length: 15
J: TRBJ1-2
V: TRBV2
CDR3: CASSVIDRGPLGYTF

size: many
length: 14
J: TRBJ1-2
V: TRBV29-1
CDR3: CSVIGDSQNYGYTF

size: -
length: 14
J: TRBJ2-3
V: TRBV2
CDR3: CASSAGTSGGAQYF

size: once
length: 15
J: TRBJ2-1
V: TRBV9
CDR3: CASSILAEYYNEQFF